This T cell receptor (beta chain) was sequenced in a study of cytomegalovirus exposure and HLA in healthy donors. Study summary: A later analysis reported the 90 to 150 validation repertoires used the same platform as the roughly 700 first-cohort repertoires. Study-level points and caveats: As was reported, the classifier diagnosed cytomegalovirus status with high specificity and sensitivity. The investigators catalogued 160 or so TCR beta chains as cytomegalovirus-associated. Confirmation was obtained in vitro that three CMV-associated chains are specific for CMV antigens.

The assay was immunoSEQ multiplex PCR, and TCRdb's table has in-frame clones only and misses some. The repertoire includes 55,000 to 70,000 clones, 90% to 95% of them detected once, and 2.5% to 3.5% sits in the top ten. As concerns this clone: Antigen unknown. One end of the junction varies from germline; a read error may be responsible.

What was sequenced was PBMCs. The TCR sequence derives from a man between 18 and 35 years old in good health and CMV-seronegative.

CDR3 in amino acids: CASSYPPSF. CDR3 nucleotide sequence: TGTGCCAGCAGTTACCCCCCGTCTTTC. This chain connects TRBV6-6 to TRBJ2-3; D unresolved. This CDR3 contains 9 residues. Germline CDR1 MNHNY, CDR2 SVGAGI (reference sequence).